In its sample, the clone carrying this TCR beta chain was seen many times. The target antigen is unknown. CDR3 length equals 14 residues. From germline, CDR1 is DFQATT and CDR2 SNEGSKA (reference sequence). The V gene lost 6 bases and the J gene lost 3 bases, with 17 bases spanning the gap. The data were obtained in a study of identical twins. Study-level points and caveats: Out-of-frame alpha sequences common to twins were enriched for low generation probability.

TCRdb reprocessed the 5' RACE reads with MiXCR, giving one entry per CDR3 protein. Of 310,000 or so distinct CDR3 sequences listed, under 9% are singletons. This same sample was also part of a study on yellow fever vaccine responses in identical twins.

The chain links TRBV20-1 to TRBJ1-1, with D perhaps matching TRBD1 (5 bases). The sequenced sample consisted of memory (CD45RO+) T cells sorted from blood. This sequence originates from a woman in her late teens or twenties in good health. CDR3 sequence reads: CSAASREVDTEAFF. The CDR3, as DNA: TGCAGTGCGGCAAGCAGGGAGGTAGACACTGAAGCTTTCTTT.